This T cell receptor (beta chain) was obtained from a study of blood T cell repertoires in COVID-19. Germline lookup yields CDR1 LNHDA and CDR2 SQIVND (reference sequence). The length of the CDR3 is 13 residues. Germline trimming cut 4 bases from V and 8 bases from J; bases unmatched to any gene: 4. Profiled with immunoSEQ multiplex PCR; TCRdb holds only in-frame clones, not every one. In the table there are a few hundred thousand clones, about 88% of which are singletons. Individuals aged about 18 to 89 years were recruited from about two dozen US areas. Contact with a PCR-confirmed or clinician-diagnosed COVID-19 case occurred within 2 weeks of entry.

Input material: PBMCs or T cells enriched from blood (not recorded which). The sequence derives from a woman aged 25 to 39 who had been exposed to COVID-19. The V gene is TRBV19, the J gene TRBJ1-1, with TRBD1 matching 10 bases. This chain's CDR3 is CASSSGQGGEAFF. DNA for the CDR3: TGTGCCAGTAGTAGCGGACAGGGGGGCGAAGCTTTCTTT. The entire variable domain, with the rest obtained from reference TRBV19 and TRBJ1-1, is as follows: DGGITQSPKYLFRKEGQNVTLSCEQNLNHDAMYWYRQDPGQGLRLIYYSQIVNDFQKGDIAEGYSVSREKKESFPLTVTSAQKNPTAFYLCASSSGQGGEAFFGQGTRLTVV.